This T cell receptor beta chain came from a study of blood T cell repertoires in COVID-19. The wider study: Sites across the United States, Italy and Spain contributed samples from acute and convalescent COVID-19. The analysed material was cDNA or gDNA that came from T cells, B-cell-depleted T cells, or PBMCs.

In the authors' workflow: Amplifying reference gene primers gave estimates of nucleated cell counts. Sequencing used immunoSEQ multiplex PCR; TCRdb keeps in-frame clones, though not all of them. V and J calls and clone size are given by that table; D and trimming were obtained from the DNA. The sample lists 200,000 or so clones, around 86% occurring once. This CDR3 contains 14 residues. Germline V CDR1 and CDR2: SGHNT, YYREEE (reference sequence). The V gene is TRBV5-4, the J gene TRBJ2-1, with 7 positions matching TRBD2. Material: peripheral blood. This clonotype was sampled from a human donor in a cohort sampled during active COVID-19. CDR3 in DNA: TGTGCAGCCCTAACAGCGGGATTGAGTAATGAGCAGTTCTTC. Its protein is CAALTAGLSNEQFF.